One sample yielded the 15 T cell receptor beta chains listed below, sequenced in a study of T cell repertoires in cytomegalovirus infection. Each CDR3 protein gets one entry after TCRdb re-called the reads with MiXCR. The table records about 530,000 distinct CDR3 sequences, 26% of them present only once. The sequencing input was PBMCs. The source of these receptors is a human donor in good health (CMV status not recorded). Some clones in this sample may be carry-over from other donors' samples.

This clonotype has ten or more counts. The rearrangement uses TRBV7-2 and TRBJ1-3, with 8 bases matching TRBD1. This CDR3 region has 15 residues. The ends lost 6 bases at V and 4 bases at J; junction bases unmatched: 8. Germline CDR1 is SGHTA and CDR2 is FQGNSA. In DNA, the CDR3 is TGTGCCAGCAGATCAGGGGGCCTCCGGGGAAACACCATATATTTT. Translated, it gives CASRSGGLRGNTIYF.

V gene TRBV12-3 or TRBV12-4 combines with J gene TRBJ2-1, with 8 bases fitting TRBD2. Trimming took 1 base from V and 7 from J; bases not matched to a gene: 9. The CDR3 length is 16 residues. In DNA form, the CDR3 reads TGTGCCAGCAGTTTAGTGACCGGGAGGGCCTCGAATGAGCAGTTCTTC. This translates into CASSLVTGRASNEQFF.

The CDR3 sequence: CSARAGTSGRATYEQYV. The CDR3 DNA is TGCAGTGCTAGAGCCGGGACTAGCGGGAGGGCCACCTACGAGCAGTACGTC. This chain connects TRBV20-1 to TRBJ2-7, with 16 bases lining up with TRBD2. V trimming: 1 base; J trimming: 2 bases; junction bases outside the gene matches: 5. CDR1 is DFQATT, CDR2 SNEGSKA, per germline (reference sequence). The CDR3 is 17 residues long.

This chain uses TRBV14 with TRBJ2-1; 16 positions match TRBD2. The CDR3 spans 19 residues. Germline loops: CDR1 SGHDN, CDR2 FVKESK. V dropped 5 bases and J dropped 3; count of bases not matched to a gene: 10. The CDR3 region is CASSVPGLAGGPVYNEQFF. The CDR3 bases are TGTGCCAGCAGCGTGCCGGGACTAGCGGGAGGGCCTGTCTACAATGAGCAGTTCTTC.

This clonotype has ten or more counts. V usage is TRBV7-2 and J usage is TRBJ1-6; the D is unclear. V gave up 1 base and J gave up 7 bases, with 5 bases separating them. Germline-derived CDR1 and CDR2 are SGHTA and FQGNSA. There are 13 residues in the CDR3. CDR3: CASSLDKNSPLHF. DNA of the CDR3: TGTGCCAGCAGCTTAGATAAAAATTCACCCCTCCACTTT.

The chain recombines TRBV28 with TRBJ2-3, with TRBD2 matching over 8 bases. Germline V gives CDR1 MDHEN, CDR2 SYDVKM. The CDR3 runs to 19 residues. The trim removed 1 base at V and 6 bases at J, leaving 18 bases unmatched. In DNA form, the CDR3 reads TGTGCCAGCAGTTTATTTCCATACAAAAGCGGGAGAGGTTGGGATACGCAGTATTTT. Protein sequence: CASSLFPYKSGRGWDTQYF.

The chain uses TRBV6-1 and TRBJ2-1, with D unclear. V gave up 7 bases and J gave up 6 bases, with 13 bases separating them. Germline-derived CDR1 and CDR2 are MNHNS and SASEGT. CDR3 length: 13 residues. CDR3 amino acids: CASNGQLGNEQFF. The CDR3 bases are TGTGCCAGCAATGGGCAGTTGGGCAATGAGCAGTTCTTC.

The count of this clonotype is one. This rearrangement joins TRBV28 to TRBJ2-3; D ambiguous. This CDR3 is built from 14 residues. Trimming shortened V by 6 bases and J by 1 base, and 11 bases separated the two germline ends. CDR1 and CDR2 from the germline V gene are MDHEN and SYDVKM. CDR3 sequence reads: CASREPDGTDTQYF. The CDR3 DNA is TGTGCCAGCAGAGAGCCGGATGGCACAGATACGCAGTATTTT.

The J gene is TRBJ2-1, the V gene TRBV24-1; TRBD2 matches at 9 bases. This CDR3 is 15 amino acids long. CDR1 is KGHDR and CDR2 is SFDVKD in the germline V gene. Trimming took 5 bases from V and 9 from J; bases not matched to a gene: 10. CDR3 residues: CATSGLPGLAGEQFF. Here the CDR3 DNA reads TGTGCCACCAGTGGCCTCCCGGGACTAGCAGGTGAGCAGTTCTTC.

The CDR3 bases are TGTGCCACCAGTGGCGGGGTGGGCAATGAGCAGTTCTTC. Translation gives CATSGGVGNEQFF. The V and J genes are TRBV24-1 and TRBJ2-1; D may be TRBD2 (6 bases). The CDR3 is 13 amino acids. The germline gives CDR1 KGHDR, CDR2 SFDVKD. Trimming took off 5 bases at V and 6 bases at J, with 10 bases between the two ends.

The table lists this clonotype with many counts. J is TRBJ2-1 and V is TRBV7-3; 9 nucleotides match TRBD1. Germline CDR1 is SGHTA and CDR2 is FQGTGA. The CDR3 runs to 15 residues. V shed 5 bases, J shed 4 bases, and the junction held 6 bases outside the gene matches. The DNA for the CDR3 is TGTGCCAGCAGCCCAACAGGGGGCAGTTACAATGAGCAGTTCTTC. It translates to CASSPTGGSYNEQFF.

This clonotype came up a few times. This chain links TRBV19 with TRBJ2-3, with D possibly called TRBD1 or TRBD2 (5 bases each). The CDR3 spans 14 residues. Trimming pared 1 base from V and 10 bases from J, leaving 15 bases between. CDR1 and CDR2 from the germline V gene are LNHDA and SQIVND (reference sequence). The CDR3 protein is CASSIGGTPSPQYF. The CDR3, as DNA: TGTGCCAGTAGTATAGGAGGGACCCCGTCCCCGCAGTATTTT. Complete variable domain (other parts from reference TRBV19 and TRBJ2-3): DGGITQSPKYLFRKEGQNVTLSCEQNLNHDAMYWYRQDPGQGLRLIYYSQIVNDFQKGDIAEGYSVSREKKESFPLTVTSAQKNPTAFYLCASSIGGTPSPQYFGPGTRLTVL.

This clonotype occurred once. CDR3 in amino acids: CASFSLPGQGSDTQYF. CDR3 sequence (DNA): TGTGCCAGCTTCTCCTTGCCGGGACAGGGGTCAGATACGCAGTATTTT. This rearrangement joins TRBV18 to TRBJ2-3; 10 nucleotides match TRBD1. Unmatched junction bases numbered 11, after V lost 7 bases and J lost 4 bases. The CDR3 has 16 amino acids. CDR1 and CDR2 from the germline V gene are KGHSH and LQKENI.

In its sample, this clonotype was seen many times. The chain joins TRBV12-3 or TRBV12-4 to TRBJ2-3, with D perhaps being TRBD1 or TRBD2 (6 bases each). Trimming removed 6 bases at V and 4 bases at J, with 11 bases between. This CDR3 is 13 amino acids long. The CDR3 reads CASSLRGADTQYF. CDR3 bases: TGTGCCAGCAGCTTAAGGGGGGCAGATACGCAGTATTTT.

This clonotype occurred many times. The chain links TRBV12-3 or TRBV12-4 to TRBJ2-1, with 9 bases identical to TRBD2. The CDR3 is made up of 15 amino acids. V was pared by 5 bases and J by 4 bases, with 6 bases of the junction left unmatched. The CDR3 here is CASSPAGGPYNEQFF. As DNA, the CDR3 is TGTGCCAGCAGTCCGGCGGGAGGGCCGTACAATGAGCAGTTCTTC.